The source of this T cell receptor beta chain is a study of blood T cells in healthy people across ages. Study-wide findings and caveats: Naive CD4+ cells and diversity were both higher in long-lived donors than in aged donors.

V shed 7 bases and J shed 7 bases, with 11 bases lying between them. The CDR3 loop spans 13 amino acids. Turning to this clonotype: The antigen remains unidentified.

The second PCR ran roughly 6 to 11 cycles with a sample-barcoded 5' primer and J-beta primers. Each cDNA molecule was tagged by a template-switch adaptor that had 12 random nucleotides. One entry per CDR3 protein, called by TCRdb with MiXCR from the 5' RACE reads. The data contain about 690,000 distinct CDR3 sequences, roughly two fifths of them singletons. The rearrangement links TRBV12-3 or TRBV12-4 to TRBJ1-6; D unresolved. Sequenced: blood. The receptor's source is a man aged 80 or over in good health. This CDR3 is CASTTSANSPLHF. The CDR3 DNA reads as TGTGCCAGCACCACTTCAGCAAATTCACCCCTCCACTTT.